The present entry profiles one TCR beta chain with its context. Antigen unknown. Of the isolated RNA, all was reverse transcribed, and so the sequenced material was expressed TCRB transcripts. Assay: immunoSEQ multiplex PCR; the TCRdb copy retains only in-frame clones and omits some. The repertoire includes tens of thousands of clones, 50% to 70% of them detected once, and roughly 0.37% sits in the top ten. CD4+ naive, central memory, regulatory and stem cell-like memory subsets were isolated by sorting on CD45RO/CCR7/CD25/CD127/CD95/CD27. This entry comes from a study of beta chain features in type 1 diabetes. This CDR3 spans 14 amino acids. The germline V and J ends were trimmed by 4 bases and 3 bases, with 11 bases remaining between them. CDR1 and CDR2 (germline): LGHNA, YSLEER. The study's findings and limits: People with Type 1 diabetes carried modestly yet significantly shorter TCRB CDR3s in all four CD4+ subsets.

V gene TRBV4-3 combines with J gene TRBJ2-3, with D possibly being TRBD1 (5 bases). Input material: stem cell memory CD4+ T cells from blood. The TCR comes from a man between 18 and 29 years old with type 1 diabetes. CDR3 nucleotides: TGCGCCAGCAGCCCCACACGGACAACAGATACGCAGTATTTT. Amino acids: CASSPTRTTDTQYF.